The next 14 T cell receptor beta chains were all read from a single sample in a study of blood T cell repertoires in COVID-19. Some clones are missing from TCRdb's copy, which holds only in-frame ones; the method was immunoSEQ multiplex PCR. The data contain about 160,000 clones, 87% of them seen just once; the ten biggest clones take up about 4.2%. Sequencing used peripheral blood. Receptors were obtained from a woman between 55 and 75 years old with active or convalescent COVID-19.

V gene TRBV3-1 (or the pseudogene TRBV3-2) combines with J gene TRBJ1-2; D remains ambiguous. This CDR3 spans 13 amino acids. V lost 0 bases to trimming and J lost 4 bases, with 6 bases between them. Germline CDR1 LGHDT, CDR2 YNNKEL (reference sequence). The CDR3 sequence is CASSQDLSYGYTF. CDR3 in DNA: TGTGCCAGCAGCCAAGATCTGTCCTATGGCTACACCTTC.

This rearrangement joins TRBV2 to TRBJ1-3, with D unclear. The V end lost 8 bases, the J end lost 2 bases, and 7 bases lay between the germline ends. This CDR3 has 12 residues. In germline, CDR1 is SNHLY, CDR2 FYNNEI. Written as DNA, the CDR3 is TGTGCCAGCTTCGGGGCTGGAAACACCATATATTTT. Its translation: CASFGAGNTIYF.

This chain joins TRBV19 and TRBJ2-2, with 8 bases that match TRBD1. This CDR3 has 14 residues. Trimming at V came to 6 bases and at J to 7 bases, leaving 7 bases not matched to a gene. CDR1 LNHDA and CDR2 SQIVND come from the germline V gene (reference sequence). CDR3 protein: CASRPGGASGELFF. The CDR3, as DNA: TGTGCCAGTAGGCCAGGGGGCGCGAGCGGGGAGCTGTTTTTT.

This sequence joins TRBV5-1 and TRBJ2-7; 10 bases align to TRBD2. The CDR3 is 15 amino acids. J was trimmed by 2 bases and V by 7 bases; bases with no gene match: 9. Germline CDR1 reads SGHRS; CDR2 reads YFSETQ. The CDR3 here is CASRRFSGGTYEQYF. The CDR3 DNA is TGCGCCAGCCGGCGATTTAGCGGGGGGACCTACGAGCAGTACTTC.

This clone was found once. The gene calls are TRBV18 and TRBJ2-1; TRBD2 is a possible D gene (5 bases). V was shortened by 2 bases and J by 9 bases, with 29 bases between the two germline ends. Germline V gene data show CDR1 as KGHSH and CDR2 as LQKENI. The CDR3 is 19 amino acids. CDR3 coding DNA: TGTGCCAGCTCACCAGTGAGTAGTACCGGACTGGGATCTGACGGTGAGCAGTTCTTC. As protein: CASSPVSSTGLGSDGEQFF. The whole variable domain, filled in from reference TRBV18 and TRBJ2-1, reads NAGVMQNPRHLVRRRGQEARLRCSPMKGHSHVYWYRQLPEEGLKFMVYLQKENIIDESGMPKERFSAEFPKEGPSILRIQQVVRGDSAAYFCASSPVSSTGLGSDGEQFFGPGTRLTVL.

J is TRBJ2-1 and V is TRBV3-1 (or the pseudogene TRBV3-2); D perhaps matches TRBD2 (6 bases). This CDR3 spans 17 amino acids. The V and J ends lost 3 bases and 0 bases respectively, with 15 bases between them. Germline V gives CDR1 LGHDT, CDR2 YNNKEL (reference sequence). CDR3 sequence reads: CASSHLGGKSSYNEQFF. The CDR3 DNA follows: TGTGCCAGCAGCCACCTTGGGGGGAAAAGCTCCTACAATGAGCAGTTCTTC.

The chain links TRBV5-6 to TRBJ1-6, with TRBD1 identical over 7 bases. This CDR3 has 16 amino acids. The germline V gene has CDR1 SGHDT and CDR2 YYEEEE. V shed 3 bases, J shed 0 bases, and the junction held 3 bases outside the gene matches. The CDR3 DNA is TGTGCCAGCAGCTGGGGACAGAACTCCTATAATTCACCCCTCCACTTT. Protein sequence: CASSWGQNSYNSPLHF.

V usage is TRBV24-1 and J usage is TRBJ1-2; TRBD1 might be the D (6 bases). The germline V and J ends were trimmed by 12 bases and 8 bases, with 21 bases remaining between them. This CDR3 is built from 13 residues. From germline, CDR1 is KGHDR and CDR2 SFDVKD. The CDR3 reads CAHCQQGKGGYTF. The DNA of the CDR3 is TGTGCCCATTGCCAACAGGGTAAGGGGGGCTACACCTTC.

The gene calls are TRBV27 and TRBJ1-2, with TRBD1 matching over 8 bases. Unmatched junction bases numbered 6, after V lost 6 bases and J lost 3 bases. This CDR3 comprises 14 residues. In germline, CDR1 is MNHEY, CDR2 SMNVEV (reference sequence). The CDR3 sequence: CASSRQGADYGYTF. CDR3 DNA: TGTGCCAGCAGCCGGCAGGGGGCTGACTATGGCTACACCTTC.

Note on this clone: Its ends do not fully match the called genes, so a read error is possible. The chain combines TRBV6-5 with TRBJ1-6; D not resolved. Germline CDR1 MNHEY, CDR2 SVGAGI. The length of the CDR3 is 12 residues. The CDR3 DNA reads TGTGCCAGCAGTTCCTACAATTCACCCCTCCACTTT. It encodes CASSSYNSPLHF.

The chain uses TRBV7-2 and TRBJ1-2; 7 nucleotides match TRBD1. In germline, CDR1 is SGHTA, CDR2 FQGNSA. The CDR3 consists of 15 residues. The trim removed 1 base at V and 6 bases at J, leaving 8 bases unmatched. CDR3 residues: CASSLGPQGIDGYTF. In DNA form, the CDR3 reads TGTGCCAGCAGCTTAGGGCCACAGGGGATCGATGGCTACACCTTC. Full variable domain (remainder filled in from reference TRBV7-2 and TRBJ1-2): GAGVSQSPSNKVTEKGKDVELRCDPISGHTALYWYRQSLGQGLEFLIYFQGNSAPDKSGLPSDRFSAERTGGSVSTLTIQRTQQEDSAVYLCASSLGPQGIDGYTFGSGTRLTVV.

The chain joins TRBV20-1 to TRBJ1-6, with D possibly TRBD1 on 6 matching bases. This CDR3 region has 16 residues. CDR1 is DFQATT and CDR2 is SNEGSKA in the germline V gene (reference sequence). V lost 4 bases to trimming and J lost 0 bases, with 13 bases between them. The CDR3 sequence: CSATEGGSSYNSPLHF. In DNA, the CDR3 is TGCAGTGCTACTGAAGGGGGTAGCTCCTATAATTCACCCCTCCACTTT.

The chain links TRBV4-3 to TRBJ2-3; 8 bases map to TRBD2. From germline, CDR1 is LGHNA and CDR2 YSLEER. This CDR3 has 18 residues. V lost 0 bases, J lost 6 bases, and 14 bases stayed unmatched. CDR3 amino acids: CASSQELGIAGSFDTQYF. The CDR3 coding sequence is TGCGCCAGCAGCCAAGAGTTGGGGATAGCGGGGAGTTTTGATACGCAGTATTTT.

This clone was seen a few times. The chain combines TRBV19 with TRBJ1-2, with TRBD1 matching 8 bases. The germline gives CDR1 LNHDA, CDR2 SQIVND (reference sequence). The CDR3 totals 16 residues. Trimming cost V 5 bases and J 3 bases; bases outside gene matches: 11. CDR3 amino acids: CASSSLRTGKDYGYTF. Here the CDR3 DNA reads TGTGCCAGTAGTTCTCTCCGGACAGGGAAGGACTATGGCTACACCTTC.